This T cell receptor (beta chain) was retrieved from a study of blood T cell repertoires in COVID-19. For the study at large: The samples span acute and convalescent COVID-19 from the United States, Italy and Spain. The cDNA or gDNA used as material had been derived from T cells, B-cell-depleted T cells, or PBMCs.

The CDR3 has 15 amino acids. Germline CDR1 SGHAT, CDR2 FQNNGV. Trimming cost V 6 bases and J 1 base; bases outside gene matches: 3. Produced via immunoSEQ multiplex PCR; TCRdb's table is partial and in-frame only. The table shows about 64,000 clones, with 80% to 90% occurring only once. Sequencing was done on a sample of peripheral blood. This TCR was sampled from a woman between 55 and 75 years old with acute or convalescent COVID-19. The chain carries TRBV11-2 and TRBJ1-5; TRBD1 matches at 10 bases. This chain's CDR3 is CASSWGQGSNQPQHF. CDR3 nucleotide sequence: TGTGCCAGCAGTTGGGGACAGGGGAGCAATCAGCCCCAGCATTTT.